Below, 3 T cell receptor beta chains from the same sample are listed, as sequenced in a study of T cell responses to AZD1222 COVID-19 vaccine. The protocol was immunoSEQ multiplex PCR, while the TCRdb copy is restricted to in-frame clones and leaves out a portion. The table includes under 80,000 clones, 84% detected once. The sequencing used peripheral blood, collected on day 0 of AZD1222 vaccination. These receptors all come from an adult in good health.

This clone was recorded once. V and J are TRBV7-8 and TRBJ2-7; 8 nucleotides line up with TRBD1. CDR1 is SGHVS, CDR2 FQNEAQ, per germline. The trim removed 5 bases at V and 7 bases at J, leaving 7 bases unmatched. This CDR3 region has 13 residues. The CDR3 nucleotides read TGTGCCAGCAGCCGCAGGGGGCAGCGGGAGCAGTACTTC. Translation: CASSRRGQREQYF.

J is TRBJ1-1 and V is TRBV29-1; no firm D call. CDR1 is SQVTM, CDR2 ANQGSEA, per germline. The length of the CDR3 is 13 residues. The V end lost 3 bases, the J end lost 1 base, and 9 bases lay between the germline ends. The CDR3 loop is CSVEIRRNTEAFF. CDR3 in DNA: TGCAGCGTTGAGATCAGGAGGAACACTGAAGCTTTCTTT.

This clone came up a few times. The chain has TRBV29-1 and TRBJ1-3; D ambiguous. The germline V and J ends were trimmed by 1 base and 1 base, with 11 bases remaining between them. Germline V gene data show CDR1 as SQVTM and CDR2 as ANQGSEA. The CDR3 is 15 residues long. CDR3 coding DNA: TGCAGCGTTGAAGTCTGGCACGTTTCTGGAAACACCATATATTTT. Amino acids: CSVEVWHVSGNTIYF.